The 5 T cell receptor beta chains below were found in one sample sequenced in a study of blood T cell repertoires in COVID-19. The table came from immunoSEQ multiplex PCR; TCRdb's copy has only in-frame clones and leaves some out. The table records approximately 100,000 clones, about nine tenths of them present only once. The sequenced material came from peripheral blood. Receptors were obtained from a human donor in a cohort sampled during active COVID-19.

CDR3 residues: CASSPWTGNYEQYF. CDR3 in DNA: TGTGCCAGCAGCCCCTGGACAGGTAACTACGAGCAGTACTTC. The V and J genes are TRBV5-6 and TRBJ2-7; 7 nucleotides align to TRBD1. CDR3 length: 14 residues. CDR1 is SGHDT, CDR2 YYEEEE, per germline. Trimming cost V 4 bases and J 3 bases; bases outside gene matches: 7. Full variable domain (remainder filled in from reference TRBV5-6 and TRBJ2-7): DAGVTQSPTHLIKTRGQQVTLRCSPKSGHDTVSWYQQALGQGPQFIFQYYEEEERQRGNFPDRFSGHQFPNYSSELNVNALLLGDSALYLCASSPWTGNYEQYFGPGTRLTVT.

The chain combines TRBV12-5 with TRBJ1-1, with D tentatively TRBD1 (5 bases). The germline CDR1 and CDR2 sequences are LGHNT and FRNRAP. This CDR3 has 15 residues. Trimming pared 9 bases from V and 7 bases from J, leaving 24 bases between. The chain's CDR3 is CASPLGRETSGEAFF. The DNA for the CDR3 is TGTGCTAGCCCGCTTGGCAGGGAAACAAGTGGTGAAGCTTTCTTT.

V is TRBV10-1 and J is TRBJ2-5; the D gene is possibly TRBD1 (6 bases). Germline assignment: CDR1 WNHNN and CDR2 SYGVQD (reference sequence). The germline V and J ends were trimmed by 6 bases and 5 bases, with 13 bases remaining between them. The CDR3 spans 13 residues. The CDR3 DNA reads TGCGCCAGCAGCGTAGACAGGACGGAGACCCAGTACTTC. Translated, it gives CASSVDRTETQYF.

This clone was detected only once. The chain links TRBV7-3 to TRBJ2-5, with 7 bases matching TRBD1. V was pared by 1 base and J by 5 bases, with 7 bases of the junction left unmatched. Looked up from germline, CDR1 is SGHTA and CDR2 is FQGTGA. The CDR3 is 15 amino acids. The DNA for the CDR3 is TGTGCCAGCAGCTTAAGTTTAGGGGGCGCGGAGACCCAGTACTTC. Its protein product is CASSLSLGGAETQYF.

This clone has a single count. The chain links TRBV7-9 to TRBJ2-1; TRBD2 matches at 9 bases. The junction had 9 bases not matched to a gene; V was cut back by 3 bases and J by 9 bases. This CDR3 region has 15 residues. Germline V gene data show CDR1 as SEHNR and CDR2 as FQNEAQ (reference sequence). Here the CDR3 reads CASSFVAGGPGEQFF. CDR3 in DNA: TGTGCCAGCAGCTTTGTCGCGGGAGGGCCGGGTGAGCAGTTCTTC.